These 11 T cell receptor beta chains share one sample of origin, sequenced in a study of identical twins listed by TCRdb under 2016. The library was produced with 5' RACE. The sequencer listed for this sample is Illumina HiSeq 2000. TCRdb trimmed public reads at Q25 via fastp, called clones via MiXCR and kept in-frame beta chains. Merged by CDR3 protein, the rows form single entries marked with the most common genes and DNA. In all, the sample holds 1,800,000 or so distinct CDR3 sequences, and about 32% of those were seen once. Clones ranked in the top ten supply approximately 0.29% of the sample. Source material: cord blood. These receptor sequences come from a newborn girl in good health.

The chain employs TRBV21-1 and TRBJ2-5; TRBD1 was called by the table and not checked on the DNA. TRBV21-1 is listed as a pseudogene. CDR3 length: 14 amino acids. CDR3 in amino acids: CASSPLDREETQYF. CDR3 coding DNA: TGTGCCAGCAGCCCTCTGGACAGGGAAGAGACCCAGTACTTC.

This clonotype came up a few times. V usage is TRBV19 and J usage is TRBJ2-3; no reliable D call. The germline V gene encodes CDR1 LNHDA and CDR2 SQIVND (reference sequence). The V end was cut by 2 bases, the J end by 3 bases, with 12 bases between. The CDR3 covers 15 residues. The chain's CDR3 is CASSILPSRTDTQYF. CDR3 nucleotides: TGTGCCAGTAGTATATTGCCTAGTCGAACAGATACGCAGTATTTT.

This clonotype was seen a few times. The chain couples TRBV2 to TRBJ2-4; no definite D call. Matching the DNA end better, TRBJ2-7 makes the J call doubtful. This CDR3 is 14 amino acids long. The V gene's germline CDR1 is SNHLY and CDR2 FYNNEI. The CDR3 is CASSVMSLLYEQYF. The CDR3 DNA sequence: TGTGCCAGCAGTGTAATGTCCCTTCTCTACGAGCAGTACTTC.

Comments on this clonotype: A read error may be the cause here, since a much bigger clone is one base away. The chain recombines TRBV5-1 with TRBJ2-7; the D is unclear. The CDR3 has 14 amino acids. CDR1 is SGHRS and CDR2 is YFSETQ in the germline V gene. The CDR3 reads CASILAQNLREQYF. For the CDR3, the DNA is TGCGCCAGCATCTTGGCCCAAAATCTACGTGAGCAGTACTTC.

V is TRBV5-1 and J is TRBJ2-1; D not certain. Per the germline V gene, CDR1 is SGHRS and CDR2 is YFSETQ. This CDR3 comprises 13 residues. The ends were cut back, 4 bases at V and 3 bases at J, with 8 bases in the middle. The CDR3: CASSVNVYNEQFF. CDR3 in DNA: TGCGCCAGCAGCGTGAACGTCTACAATGAGCAGTTCTTC.

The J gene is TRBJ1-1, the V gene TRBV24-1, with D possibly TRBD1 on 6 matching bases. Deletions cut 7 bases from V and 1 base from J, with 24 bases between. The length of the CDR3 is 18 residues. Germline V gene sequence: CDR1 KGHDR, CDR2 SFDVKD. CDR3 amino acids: CATRPSVVTGQSNTEAFF. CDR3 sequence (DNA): TGTGCCACCAGGCCCTCGGTCGTAACAGGACAGTCGAACACTGAAGCTTTCTTT.

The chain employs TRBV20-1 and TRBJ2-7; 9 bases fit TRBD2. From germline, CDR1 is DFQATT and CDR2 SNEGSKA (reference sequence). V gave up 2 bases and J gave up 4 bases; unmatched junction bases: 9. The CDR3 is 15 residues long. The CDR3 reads CSARRIRREGYEQYF. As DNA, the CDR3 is TGCAGTGCTAGACGTATTCGGCGGGAGGGGTACGAGCAGTACTTC.

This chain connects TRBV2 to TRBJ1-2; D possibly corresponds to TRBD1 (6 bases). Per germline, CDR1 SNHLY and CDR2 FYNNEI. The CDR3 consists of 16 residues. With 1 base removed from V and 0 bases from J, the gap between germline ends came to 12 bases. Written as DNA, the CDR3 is TGTGCCAGCAGTGAAGGGCACAGGGTAGCTAACTATGGCTACACCTTC. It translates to CASSEGHRVANYGYTF.

The CDR3 loop is CSATGQGATGELFF. The CDR3 bases are TGCAGTGCCACTGGACAGGGGGCAACCGGGGAGCTGTTTTTT. This sequence joins TRBV20-1 and TRBJ2-2; 11 bases match TRBD1. Losses at the gene ends were 6 bases for V and 5 bases for J; bases not matched to a gene: 5. This CDR3 is built from 14 residues. Per germline, CDR1 DFQATT and CDR2 SNEGSKA (reference sequence).

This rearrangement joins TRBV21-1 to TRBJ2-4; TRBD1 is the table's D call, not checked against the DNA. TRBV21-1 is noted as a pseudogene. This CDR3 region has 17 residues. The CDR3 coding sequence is TGTGCCAGCAGCAAAGGTGGCCCCCCACTAGCCAAAAACATTCAGTACTTC. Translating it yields CASSKGGPPLAKNIQYF.

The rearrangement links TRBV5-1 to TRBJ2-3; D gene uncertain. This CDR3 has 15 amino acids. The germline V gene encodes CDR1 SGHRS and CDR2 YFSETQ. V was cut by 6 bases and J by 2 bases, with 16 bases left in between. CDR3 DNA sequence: TGCGCCAGCATGGTTTTAGGGTTTACCACAGATACGCAGTATTTT. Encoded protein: CASMVLGFTTDTQYF.